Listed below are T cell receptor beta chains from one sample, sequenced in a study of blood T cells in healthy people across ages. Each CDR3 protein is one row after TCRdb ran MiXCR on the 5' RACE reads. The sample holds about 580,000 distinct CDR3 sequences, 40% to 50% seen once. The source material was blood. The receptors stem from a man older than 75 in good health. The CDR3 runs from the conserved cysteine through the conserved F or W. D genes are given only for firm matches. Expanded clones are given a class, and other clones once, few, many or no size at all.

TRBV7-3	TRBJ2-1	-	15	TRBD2	CASSLRLAGYNEQFF	TGTGCCAGCAGCTTACGACTAGCGGGATACAATGAGCAGTTCTTC
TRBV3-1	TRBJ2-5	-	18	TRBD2	CASSQEVIAGVYGETQYF	TGTGCCAGCAGCCAAGAGGTAATAGCGGGCGTCTACGGAGAGACCCAGTACTTC
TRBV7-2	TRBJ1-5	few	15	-	CASSLAFGRDQPQHF	TGTGCCAGCAGCTTAGCGTTCGGACGAGATCAGCCCCAGCATTTT
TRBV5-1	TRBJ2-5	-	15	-	CANSFSPGAQETQYF	TGCGCCAACAGCTTCTCCCCAGGGGCCCAAGAGACCCAGTACTTC
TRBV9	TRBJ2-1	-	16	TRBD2	CASSVDGGSSYNEQFF	TGTGCCAGCAGCGTAGACGGGGGGAGCTCCTACAATGAGCAGTTCTTC
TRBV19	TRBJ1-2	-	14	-	CASSIDPGDYGYTF	TGTGCCAGTAGTATAGATCCGGGTGACTATGGCTACACCTTC
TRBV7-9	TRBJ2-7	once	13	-	CASSSLYGYEQYF	TGTGCCAGCAGCTCTTTATATGGCTACGAGCAGTACTTC
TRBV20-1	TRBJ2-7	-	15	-	CSARDHGQYPYEQYF	TGCAGTGCTAGAGATCATGGACAGTACCCCTACGAGCAGTACTTC
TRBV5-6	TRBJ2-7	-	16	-	CASSLPLGATYYEQYF	TGTGCCAGCAGCCTACCCCTCGGGGCAACTTACTACGAGCAGTACTTC
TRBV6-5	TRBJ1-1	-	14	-	CASRPPVGRGEAFF	TGTGCCAGCAGACCCCCAGTGGGGAGAGGTGAAGCTTTCTTT
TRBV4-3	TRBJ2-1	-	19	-	CASSQDESSRVAGSSEQFF	TGCGCCAGCAGCCAAGACGAAAGTAGTAGGGTTGCGGGAAGCAGTGAGCAGTTCTTC
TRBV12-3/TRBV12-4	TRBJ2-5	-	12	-	CASSDSPRTQYF	TGTGCCAGCAGTGACAGTCCGCGGACCCAGTACTTC
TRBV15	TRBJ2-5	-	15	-	CATSREGREQETQYF	TGTGCCACCAGCAGAGAAGGCAGGGAACAAGAGACCCAGTACTTC
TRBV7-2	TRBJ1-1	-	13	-	CASSLSRGTEAFF	TGTGCCAGCAGCCTCAGCCGGGGGACTGAAGCTTTCTTT
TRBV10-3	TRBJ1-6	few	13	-	CAISESGNSPLHF	TGTGCCATCAGTGAGTCTGGTAATTCACCCCTCCACTTT
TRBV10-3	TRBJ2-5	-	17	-	CAISENDQGRGQETQYF	TGTGCCATCAGTGAAAACGACCAGGGGCGCGGGCAAGAGACCCAGTACTTC
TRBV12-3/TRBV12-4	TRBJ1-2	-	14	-	CASSSETSNYGYTF	TGTGCCAGCAGTTCAGAGACCAGTAACTATGGCTACACCTTC
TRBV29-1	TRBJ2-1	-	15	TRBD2	CSVWTSGRLRNEQFF	TGCAGCGTCTGGACTAGCGGGAGATTAAGAAATGAGCAGTTCTTC
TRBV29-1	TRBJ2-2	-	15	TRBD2	CSVMGLAGNTGELFF	TGCAGCGTTATGGGACTAGCGGGGAACACCGGGGAGCTGTTTTTT
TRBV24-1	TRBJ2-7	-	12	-	CATSAGGYEQYF	TGTGCCACCAGTGCCGGCGGCTACGAGCAGTACTTC
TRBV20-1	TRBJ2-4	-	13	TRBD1	CSAREVDREKQYF	TGCAGTGCTAGAGAGGTGGACAGGGAGAAACAGTACTTC
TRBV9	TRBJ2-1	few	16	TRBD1	CASSPPGQGVNNEQFF	TGTGCCAGCAGCCCCCCGGGACAGGGGGTAAACAATGAGCAGTTCTTC
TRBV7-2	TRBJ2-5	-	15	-	CASSLGRGQQETQYF	TGTGCCAGCAGCTTAGGGCGGGGACAGCAAGAGACCCAGTACTTC
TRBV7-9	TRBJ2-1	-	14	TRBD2	CASSPTSGFNGQFF	TGTGCCAGCAGCCCGACTAGCGGATTCAATGGGCAGTTCTTC
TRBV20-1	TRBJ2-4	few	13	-	CSALGRAKNIQYF	TGCAGTGCTTTGGGTAGGGCCAAAAACATTCAGTACTTC
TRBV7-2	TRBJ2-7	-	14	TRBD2	CASSQRGGGYEQYF	TGTGCCAGCAGTCAACGGGGGGGCGGGTATGAGCAGTACTTC
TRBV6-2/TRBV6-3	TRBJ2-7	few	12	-	CASREGYYEQYF	TGTGCCAGCAGGGAAGGATACTACGAGCAGTACTTC
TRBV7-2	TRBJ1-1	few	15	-	CASSLLTLGNTEAFF	TGTGCCAGTAGCTTATTGACTTTAGGGAACACTGAAGCTTTCTTT
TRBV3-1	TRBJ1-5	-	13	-	CASSQDPDQPQHF	TGTGCCAGCAGCCAAGATCCGGATCAGCCCCAGCATTTT
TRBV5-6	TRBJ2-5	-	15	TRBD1	CASSLEDRGMLEQYF	TGTGCCAGCAGCTTGGAGGACAGGGGGATGCTGGAGCAGTACTTC
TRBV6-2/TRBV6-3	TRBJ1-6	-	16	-	CASSSAKGGSNSPLHF	TGTGCCAGCAGCTCGGCAAAGGGGGGATCCAATTCACCCCTCCACTTT
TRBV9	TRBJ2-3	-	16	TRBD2	CASSSPGLAGADTQYF	TGTGCCAGCAGCTCACCGGGACTAGCGGGAGCAGATACGCAGTATTTT
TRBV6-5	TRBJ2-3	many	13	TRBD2	CASSYSLREAPYF	TGTGCCAGCAGTTACTCGCTCCGGGAGGCCCCGTATTTT
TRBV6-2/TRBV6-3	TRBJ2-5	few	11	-	CASSPWETQYF	TGTGCCAGCAGCCCTTGGGAGACCCAGTACTTC
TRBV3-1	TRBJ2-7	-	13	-	CASSQDRWGQQYF	TGTGCCAGCAGCCAAGATCGATGGGGCCAGCAGTACTTC
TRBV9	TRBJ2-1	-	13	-	CASSATIGTEQFF	TGTGCCAGCAGCGCAACTATCGGGACTGAGCAGTTCTTC
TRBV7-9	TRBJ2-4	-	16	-	CAGSFYQRLAKNIQYF	TGTGCCGGCAGCTTTTACCAGCGCTTAGCCAAAAACATTCAGTACTTC
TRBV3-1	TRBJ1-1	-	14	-	CASSQYVSDTEAFF	TGTGCCAGCAGCCAATACGTTTCGGACACTGAAGCTTTCTTT
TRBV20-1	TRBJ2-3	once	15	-	CSAIPGRTITDTQYF	TGCAGTGCTATACCGGGCCGCACTATAACAGATACGCAGTATTTT
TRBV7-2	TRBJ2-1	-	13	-	CASSLTRRGEQFF	TGTGCCAGCAGCTTAACGAGGAGGGGTGAGCAGTTCTTC